The rows below give T cell receptor beta chains drawn from one sample of a study of cytomegalovirus exposure and HLA in healthy donors. Using immunoSEQ multiplex PCR, the repertoire was profiled, and TCRdb retains in-frame clones only, with some absent. The table records approximately 170,000 clones, just over 75% of them present only once. The specimen was PBMCs. Receptors originate from a middle-aged man in good health and CMV-seronegative. Both conserved end residues are part of each CDR3. The D gene is left open where the match is weak. Size values are once, few and many counts, or a class for expanded clones, and some rows have none.

D gene	clone size	V gene	J gene	CDR3 DNA	CDR3 protein
TRBD1	-	TRBV30	TRBJ2-6	TGTGCCTGGAGTCCTCGACAGGGTATCGGTTCTGGGGCCAACGGCCTGACTTTC	CAWSPRQGIGSGANGLTF
-	once	TRBV2	TRBJ1-5	TGTGCCAGCAGTCCAGACAGTGGCAATCAGCCCCAGCATTTT	CASSPDSGNQPQHF
TRBD1	-	TRBV7-7	TRBJ2-5	TGTGCCAGCAGCCCGGGGACAGGGAATGTCGGGACCCAGTACTTC	CASSPGTGNVGTQYF
-	-	TRBV13	TRBJ2-5	TGTGCCAGCAGCCGTATCAGGGAAGAGACCCAGTACTTC	CASSRIREETQYF
TRBD1	-	TRBV5-6	TRBJ2-7	TGTGCCAGCAGCCCACAGGGGGTCAACGACGAGCAGTACTTC	CASSPQGVNDEQYF
TRBD2	-	TRBV6-1	TRBJ2-1	TGTGCCAGCAGTGACCCGGGACTAGCGGGAGGTTGGCAGTTCTTC	CASSDPGLAGGWQFF
TRBD1	few	TRBV6-5	TRBJ1-2	TGTGCCAGCAGTTACCAACGGACAGGGGGTGGCTATGGCTACACCTTC	CASSYQRTGGGYGYTF
TRBD1	-	TRBV18	TRBJ2-1	TGTGCCAGCTCACCAATACAGGGGCCCTACAATGAGCAGTTCTTC	CASSPIQGPYNEQFF
TRBD1	-	TRBV11-3	TRBJ2-3	TGTGCCAGCAGCCTCGGACAGGTTAACACAGATACGCAGTATTTT	CASSLGQVNTDTQYF
TRBD1	-	TRBV7-6	TRBJ1-4	TGTGCCAGCAGCAGAGGGACAGGGGGCACTAATGAAAAACTGTTTTTT	CASSRGTGGTNEKLFF
TRBD1	-	TRBV20-1	TRBJ1-2	TGCAGTGCAGACAGGGTCTATGGCTACACCTTC	CSADRVYGYTF
TRBD1	few	TRBV10-3	TRBJ2-7	TGTGCCATCAGGCGGACAGGGGCCCCCTACGAGCAGTACTTC	CAIRRTGAPYEQYF
-	-	TRBV25-1	TRBJ1-2	TGTGCCAGCAGTGAATGGGACTGGGGCCGTGGCTACACCTTC	CASSEWDWGRGYTF
TRBD1	-	TRBV4-1	TRBJ2-7	TGCGCCAGCAGCTTTCCGGGACAGGCCGTCTACGAGCAGTACTTC	CASSFPGQAVYEQYF
TRBD2	-	TRBV19	TRBJ2-1	TGTGCCAGTAGCGGGACTAGCGGGAACGAGCAGTTCTTC	CASSGTSGNEQFF
-	-	TRBV27	TRBJ2-3	TGTGCCAGCAGTCCTACCTACACAGATACGCAGTATTTT	CASSPTYTDTQYF
-	-	TRBV5-1	TRBJ2-1	TGCGCCAGCAGCCCTGGTTCCGAGGGTGAGCAGTTCTTC	CASSPGSEGEQFF
-	-	TRBV6-4	TRBJ1-2	TGTGCCAGCAGTGACCCTAGCTATGGCTACACCTTC	CASSDPSYGYTF
TRBD2	-	TRBV2	TRBJ2-1	TGTGCCAGCACCTTGGGGGGGTTCGAGCAGTTCTTC	CASTLGGFEQFF
TRBD1	-	TRBV7-6	TRBJ1-1	TGTGCCAGCAGCCCGATGACAGGGCCGAACACTGAAGCTTTCTTT	CASSPMTGPNTEAFF
-	-	TRBV18	TRBJ1-1	TGTGCCAGCTCACCACAGGGGTCGATGAACACTGAAGCTTTCTTT	CASSPQGSMNTEAFF
TRBD1	-	TRBV4-1	TRBJ1-2	TGCGCCAGCAGCCAAAGACAGGGGGACGGCTACACCTTC	CASSQRQGDGYTF
-	-	TRBV15	TRBJ2-1	TGTGCCACCAGCAGCATAGCCCCGGCCGGTAATGAGCAGTTCTTC	CATSSIAPAGNEQFF
-	-	TRBV6-5	TRBJ1-4	TGTGCCAGCAGTTACGGGGCAGGAGAGGATGAAAAACTGTTTTTT	CASSYGAGEDEKLFF
-	-	TRBV9	TRBJ2-7	TGTGCCAGCAGCGTAGGGAGGAGTCCCCTGGGGGAGCAGTACTTC	CASSVGRSPLGEQYF
TRBD1	-	TRBV10-2	TRBJ2-7	TGCGCCAGCAGTGAGTCCTCCGGGACAGGGGCGGAGTACGAGCAGTACTTC	CASSESSGTGAEYEQYF
-	-	TRBV19	TRBJ1-5	TGTGCCAGTACCGCCGACTCATACCCCAATCAGCCCCAGCATTTT	CASTADSYPNQPQHF
-	-	TRBV19	TRBJ1-1	TGTGCCAGTCACGCACCGCGGGTCTCGAACACTGAAGCTTTCTTT	CASHAPRVSNTEAFF
-	-	TRBV2	TRBJ2-3	TGTGCCAGCACCAAGCGGGGCACAGATACGCAGTATTTT	CASTKRGTDTQYF
-	-	TRBV19	TRBJ1-5	TGTGCCAGTAGTGCTACAGGGAACAATCAGCCCCAGCATTTT	CASSATGNNQPQHF
-	-	TRBV27	TRBJ2-1	TGTGCCAGCAGTTCCAGGACTCCCTCCTACAATGAGCAGTTCTTC	CASSSRTPSYNEQFF
-	-	TRBV19	TRBJ2-7	TGTGCCACCAGACCGGGTCTCCCAAATGCCTACGAGCAGTACTTC	CATRPGLPNAYEQYF
-	-	TRBV4-1	TRBJ2-1	TGCGCCAGCAGCCCTCGAAGCAACAGGGTTGAGCAGTTCTTC	CASSPRSNRVEQFF
-	-	TRBV11-2	TRBJ2-1	TGTGCCAGCAACCCCCAGGGGATGGATGAGCAGTTCTTC	CASNPQGMDEQFF
TRBD2	-	TRBV28	TRBJ2-2	TGTGCCAGCAGTTTATGGCGGGAGGGCGCCGGGGAGCTGTTTTTT	CASSLWREGAGELFF
-	-	TRBV11-1	TRBJ1-1	TGTGCCAGCAGCCCGGTAGCAGGGCACACTGAAGCTTTCTTT	CASSPVAGHTEAFF
-	-	TRBV25-1	TRBJ1-4	TGTGCCAGCAGTGACGGCGGAGAATCTAATGAAAAACTGTTTTTT	CASSDGGESNEKLFF
TRBD1	-	TRBV2	TRBJ2-7	TGTGCCAGCAGTGAGCCGGGACAGGCTTACGAGCAGTACTTC	CASSEPGQAYEQYF